One sample yielded the 27 T cell receptor beta chains listed below, sequenced in a study of T-cell reconstitution after alpha-beta-depleted transplantation in children. Unique molecular identifiers were used to barcode this TCRbeta library. Each CDR3 protein gets one entry after TCRdb re-called the PCR reads with MiXCR. This table holds 300,000 to 400,000 distinct CDR3 sequences, 23% found once. The input for sequencing was PBMCs, mostly from graft donor cells, taken 180 days after TCRalphabeta/CD19-depleted stem cell transplant. The receptors were sampled from a male patient younger than 18 who had a stem cell transplant for acute lymphoblastic leukemia, so the T cells may come from the graft donor.

V gene TRBV11-2 combines with J gene TRBJ2-3; D uncertain. This CDR3 comprises 16 residues. Germline V lookup: CDR1 SGHAT, CDR2 FQNNGV. Trimming removed 3 bases at V and 1 base at J, with 14 bases between. The CDR3, as DNA: TGTGCCAGCAGCTTTTTTGTAGTGCAGGGCACAGATACGCAGTATTTT. It translates to CASSFFVVQGTDTQYF. Complete variable domain (other parts from reference TRBV11-2 and TRBJ2-3): EAGVAQSPRYKIIEKRQSVAFWCNPISGHATLYWYQQILGQGPKLLIQFQNNGVVDDSQLPKDRFSAERLKGVDSTLKIQPAKLEDSAVYLCASSFFVVQGTDTQYFGPGTRLTVL.

Regarding this clonotype: A much larger clone sits a single nucleotide away, making a read error possible. This chain joins TRBV11-2 and TRBJ2-3; 7 bases match TRBD2. Germline lookup yields CDR1 SGHAT and CDR2 FQNNGV. The CDR3 is 14 amino acids. CDR3 sequence (DNA): TGTGCCAGCAGCCCAGGGAGGGGAACAGATACGAAGTATTTT. Translated, it gives CASSPGRGTDTKYF.

This chain uses TRBV5-1 with TRBJ1-1, with D unclear. Trimming took off 3 bases at V and 4 bases at J, with 7 bases between the two ends. In germline, CDR1 is SGHRS, CDR2 YFSETQ. The CDR3 spans 12 residues. The CDR3 nucleotides read TGCGCCAGCAGCTCGCCCAGCACTGAAGCTTTCTTT. Translated, it gives CASSSPSTEAFF.

J is TRBJ1-3 and V is TRBV6-5, with 7 bases lining up with TRBD1. Unmatched junction bases numbered 8, after V lost 4 bases and J lost 5 bases. This CDR3 spans 15 amino acids. Germline V gene sequence: CDR1 MNHEY, CDR2 SVGAGI. The CDR3: CASSSLTGIRNTIYF. CDR3 bases: TGTGCCAGCAGTTCCTTGACAGGGATCCGAAACACCATATATTTT.

This clonotype was found a few times. The V gene is TRBV11-1, the J gene TRBJ2-2; TRBD1 matches at 7 bases. Germline V gives CDR1 SGHAT, CDR2 FQDESV (reference sequence). J gave up 2 bases and V 4 bases, and 16 bases lay outside the gene matches. The CDR3 runs to 19 residues. This CDR3 is CASSSTISGTDTNTGELFF. CDR3 bases: TGTGCCAGCAGCTCTACGATTTCCGGGACAGACACTAACACCGGGGAGCTGTTTTTT.

V gene TRBV5-1 combines with J gene TRBJ1-1; maybe TRBD1 (6 bases). CDR3 length equals 15 residues. The V end was cut by 4 bases, the J end by 1 base, with 14 bases between. Germline CDR1 is SGHRS and CDR2 is YFSETQ. The CDR3 sequence: CASSGRDKKNTEAFF. CDR3 bases: TGCGCCAGCAGCGGACGGGACAAAAAGAACACTGAAGCTTTCTTT.

The V call is TRBV5-1, the J call TRBJ2-5; no definite D call. CDR1 and CDR2 from the germline V gene are SGHRS and YFSETQ. The V end was cut by 6 bases, the J end by 1 base, with 10 bases between. The CDR3 contains 13 residues. CDR3 in amino acids: CASNRVSQETQYF. The CDR3 nucleotides are TGCGCCAGCAATCGGGTCAGCCAAGAGACCCAGTACTTC.

This clonotype was detected a few times. V usage is TRBV6-1 and J usage is TRBJ2-2; D is ambiguous. Trimming removed 2 bases from V and 6 bases from J, with 4 bases in between. The CDR3 spans 12 residues. Germline values: CDR1 MNHNS, CDR2 SASEGT. CDR3 sequence reads: CASSEIAGELFF. As DNA, the CDR3 is TGTGCCAGCAGTGAAATCGCCGGGGAGCTGTTTTTT.

This clonotype came up a few times. The chain joins TRBV20-1 to TRBJ1-2; 9 positions agree with TRBD1. This CDR3 has 14 residues. Germline-derived CDR1 and CDR2 are DFQATT and SNEGSKA (reference sequence). After removal of 5 bases from V and 2 bases from J, the junction contained 6 bases not matched to a gene. The CDR3 nucleotides read TGCAGTGCTCGGGACAGGGAACACAACTATGGCTACACCTTC. Translated, it gives CSARDREHNYGYTF.

This clonotype has just a few counts. This rearrangement joins TRBV12-3 or TRBV12-4 to TRBJ2-2, with D possibly being TRBD2 (5 bases). The CDR3 consists of 14 residues. Deletions cut 11 bases from V and 0 bases from J, with 13 bases between. CDR3 in DNA: TGTGCCTTCGAGCGGCTAGCGAACACCGGGGAGCTGTTTTTT. Translating gives CAFERLANTGELFF.

V is TRBV18 and J is TRBJ2-6; TRBD2 matches 7 bases. V was clipped by 2 bases and J by 2 bases; unmatched bases: 6. The CDR3 covers 17 residues. Germline lookup yields CDR1 KGHSH and CDR2 LQKENI. This chain's CDR3 is CASSPGLVGTGANVLTF. CDR3 DNA: TGTGCCAGCTCACCAGGACTAGTAGGAACTGGGGCCAACGTCCTGACTTTC.

The chain couples TRBV28 to TRBJ2-7; D call uncertain. CDR1 is MDHEN and CDR2 is SYDVKM in the germline V gene. V was trimmed by 4 bases and J by 2 bases, leaving 9 bases between them. This CDR3 region has 13 residues. The CDR3 DNA reads as TGTGCCAGCAGTTCGACCCCTCCCTACGAGCAGTACTTC. The encoded protein is CASSSTPPYEQYF. The variable domain in full, completed from reference TRBV28 and TRBJ2-7, reads DVKVTQSSRYLVKRTGEKVFLECVQDMDHENMFWYRQDPGLGLRLIYFSYDVKMKEKGDIPEGYSVSREKKERFSLILESASTNQTSMYLCASSSTPPYEQYFGPGTRLTVT.

This chain uses TRBV5-4 with TRBJ1-3; possible D gene TRBD1, 6 bases. The germline V gene has CDR1 SGHNT and CDR2 YYREEE (reference sequence). This CDR3 has 16 amino acids. Trimming removed 4 bases at V and 0 bases at J, with 14 bases between. For the CDR3, the DNA is TGTGCCAGCAGCGGCGGGACACGGTACTCTGGAAACACCATATATTTT. This encodes CASSGGTRYSGNTIYF.

The CDR3: CASSEGGNYGYTF. The DNA for the CDR3 is TGTGCCAGCAGTGAAGGGGGGAACTATGGCTACACCTTC. This chain joins TRBV25-1 and TRBJ1-2, with TRBD1 as a possible D gene (5 bases). CDR1 is MGHDK and CDR2 is SYGVNS in the germline V gene. The CDR3 totals 13 residues. V lost 2 bases to trimming and J lost 2 bases, with 6 bases between them.

This clonotype was seen more than once but under ten times. The CDR3 DNA follows: TGTGCCAGCAGCTCGGGACTTACTGGGTCGGGCGAGCAGTACTTC. Its translation: CASSSGLTGSGEQYF. The genes are TRBV7-7 and TRBJ2-7, with D tentatively TRBD2 (6 bases). Germline CDR1 SSHAT, CDR2 FNYEAQ (reference sequence). The CDR3 sequence is 15 residues long. Trimming left V 4 bases short and J 6 bases short, with 19 bases between.

The chain links TRBV27 to TRBJ2-1, with 8 bases that match TRBD1. Germline CDR1 and CDR2: MNHEY and SMNVEV (reference sequence). The length of the CDR3 is 16 residues. After removal of 3 bases from V and 3 bases from J, the junction contained 7 bases not matched to a gene. The CDR3 DNA reads TGTGCCAGCAGTTTCCCTGGACAGGGAGTCTACAATGAGCAGTTCTTC. Encoded protein: CASSFPGQGVYNEQFF.

This clonotype has a handful of counts. The chain employs TRBV5-1 and TRBJ2-2, with TRBD2 matching over 9 bases. V was clipped by 6 bases and J by 3 bases; unmatched bases: 12. Germline V CDR1 and CDR2: SGHRS, YFSETQ. This CDR3 is built from 17 residues. CDR3 region: CASIGIAGVSDTGELFF. CDR3 nucleotide sequence: TGCGCCAGCATCGGTATAGCGGGGGTGTCGGACACCGGGGAGCTGTTTTTT.

The chain joins TRBV15 to TRBJ2-3, with a weak D call TRBD2 (5 bases). The germline CDR1 and CDR2 sequences are LNHNV and YYDKDF (reference sequence). The CDR3 has 14 amino acids. V lost 1 base, J lost 3 bases, and 8 bases lay in between. CDR3 coding DNA: TGTGCCACCAGCAGAGTGCCGGGGACAGATACGCAGTATTTT. Translation gives CATSRVPGTDTQYF. Complete variable domain (other parts from reference TRBV15 and TRBJ2-3): DAMVIQNPRYQVTQFGKPVTLSCSQTLNHNVMYWYQQKSSQAPKLLFHYYDKDFNNEADTPDNFQSRRPNTSFCFLDIRSPGLGDTAMYLCATSRVPGTDTQYFGPGTRLTVL.

The gene calls are TRBV10-2 and TRBJ2-7, with D hard to call. The V end was cut by 10 bases, the J end by 0 bases, with 4 bases between. Germline values: CDR1 WSHSY, CDR2 SAAADI. This CDR3 comprises 10 residues. The CDR3 protein is CATFSYEQYF. The CDR3 DNA follows: TGCGCCACTTTCTCCTACGAGCAGTACTTC.

The J gene is TRBJ2-1, the V gene TRBV7-3, with 9 bases lining up with TRBD2. V gave up 8 bases and J gave up 4 bases; unmatched junction bases: 6. Germline CDR1 SGHTA, CDR2 FQGTGA. The CDR3 runs 14 residues. CDR3 sequence: CASGWTSAYNEQFF. The CDR3 nucleotides read TGTGCCAGCGGTTGGACTAGCGCTTACAATGAGCAGTTCTTC. The full variable domain, completed using reference TRBV7-3 and TRBJ2-1, is GAGVSQTPSNKVTEKGKYVELRCDPISGHTALYWYRQSLGQGPEFLIYFQGTGAADDSGLPNDRFFAVRPEGSVSTLKIQRTERGDSAVYLCASGWTSAYNEQFFGPGTRLTVL.

For this clonotype: Since a much larger clone is just one base distant, this may be a read error. CDR3 in amino acids: CASSLAGRGMATEAFF. Written as DNA, the CDR3 is TGTGCCAGCAGCTTAGCGGGTCGTGGCATGGCTACTGAAGCTTTCTTT. The J gene is TRBJ1-1, the V gene TRBV7-2; D call uncertain. This CDR3 has 16 amino acids. Trimming shortened V by 0 bases and J by 5 bases, and 16 bases separated the two germline ends. Germline V gives CDR1 SGHTA, CDR2 FQGNSA.

V usage is TRBV5-5 and J usage is TRBJ1-4; D is uncertain. V lost 0 bases and J lost 2, with 11 bases in between. This CDR3 is built from 16 residues. Germline values: CDR1 SGHKS, CDR2 YYEKEE (reference sequence). DNA of the CDR3: TGTGCCAGCAGCTTGGACGGAGCGTCCACTAATGAAAAACTGTTTTTT. As protein: CASSLDGASTNEKLFF.

The chain joins TRBV5-1 to TRBJ2-1, with a possible D match to TRBD2 (6 bases). Germline CDR1 SGHRS, CDR2 YFSETQ. This CDR3 comprises 14 residues. Trimming removed 5 bases from V and 1 base from J, with 10 bases in between. CDR3 DNA: TGCGCCAGCAGTGTCGGAGGGTCCTACAATGAGCAGTTCTTC. Translated, it gives CASSVGGSYNEQFF.

The gene calls are TRBV6-1 and TRBJ2-7, with D maybe TRBD2 (5 bases). V gave up 7 bases and J gave up 2 bases, with 18 bases separating them. The CDR3 totals 15 residues. The germline CDR1 and CDR2 sequences are MNHNS and SASEGT. The CDR3 here is CASNEGLARTYEQYF. In DNA form, the CDR3 reads TGTGCCAGCAATGAGGGCCTAGCCCGAACCTACGAGCAGTACTTC.

Written as DNA, the CDR3 is TGCAGTGCTACGGATACGACCCGAGGCAGGTACGAGCAGTACTTC. Amino acid sequence: CSATDTTRGRYEQYF. This chain connects TRBV20-1 to TRBJ2-7; D is ambiguous. Per germline, CDR1 DFQATT and CDR2 SNEGSKA (reference sequence). The CDR3 contains 15 residues. Trimming removed 4 bases from V and 4 bases from J, with 20 bases in between.

The chain joins TRBV5-1 to TRBJ2-3; 11 bases match TRBD1. This CDR3 has 18 residues. CDR1 and CDR2 from the germline V gene are SGHRS and YFSETQ. The V segment lost 3 bases and the J segment 2 bases; nucleotides outside the gene matches: 11. The CDR3 loop is CASSSTTGTGGPTDTQYF. CDR3 in DNA: TGCGCCAGCAGCTCAACGACGGGGACAGGGGGTCCCACAGATACGCAGTATTTT.

The chain links TRBV5-1 to TRBJ1-3, with D possibly matching TRBD1 (6 bases). The CDR3 has 17 residues. Germline CDR1 and CDR2: SGHRS and YFSETQ. V lost 4 bases to trimming and J lost 3 bases, with 20 bases between them. This CDR3 is CASSVRDTGSVGNTIYF. CDR3 nucleotides: TGCGCCAGCAGCGTCCGGGACACGGGCTCGGTTGGAAACACCATATATTTT.